This T cell receptor beta chain was profiled in a study of blood T cell repertoires in COVID-19. Study information: Sample material is recorded as cDNA or gDNA derived from T cells, B-cell-depleted T cells, or PBMCs.

CDR3 length: 16 residues. The V end lost 1 base, the J end lost 2 bases, and 9 bases lay between the germline ends. Germline V gene sequence: CDR1 SGHDN, CDR2 FVKESK. As handled by the study authors: Counts of nucleated cells, estimated from reference gene primer amplification, were obtained. The method was immunoSEQ multiplex PCR; TCRdb's version includes in-frame clones alone and lacks a portion of them. The DNA gave D and trimming, while V, J and clone size come from that table. The sample consists of some 300,000 clones, roughly 90% of them appearing once. The V gene is TRBV14, the J gene TRBJ1-6, with D unclear. Sequencing was done on a sample of peripheral blood. This receptor was identified in a woman aged 70-85 years with COVID-19, enrolled during active disease. As DNA, the CDR3 is TGTGCCAGCAGCCAAGCGATACGGGCCTATAATTCACCCCTCCACTTT. It translates to CASSQAIRAYNSPLHF.